These 27 T cell receptor beta chains were sequenced from one sample in a study of OX40 agonist ivuxolimab in advanced cancers. Libraries were prepared by immunoSEQ multiplex PCR; TCRdb keeps only in-frame clonotypes and omits some of them. The data hold about 52,000 clones, with roughly 82% observed a single time. The sample consisted of CD4+ or CD8+ T cells sorted from blood, taken in a trial of the OX40 agonist ivuxolimab. The origin of the receptors is an adult with an advanced solid tumor such as melanoma, head and neck, liver or kidney cancer.

This rearrangement joins TRBV6-5 to TRBJ2-1, with 9 bases aligning to TRBD1. The CDR3 runs 15 residues. V trimming: 4 bases; J trimming: 8 bases; junction bases outside the gene matches: 9. Germline assignment: CDR1 MNHEY and CDR2 SVGAGI. CDR3 amino acids: CASSSGQGASHEQFF. CDR3 nucleotide sequence: TGTGCCAGCAGTTCGGGACAGGGCGCTAGCCATGAGCAGTTCTTC.

Notes on this clone: At the DNA level, this CDR3 is encoded by other sequences in the same sample as well. The CDR3: CASRGASGGWTQYF. CDR3 DNA: TGTGCCAGCAGGGGGGCTAGCGGGGGGTGGACCCAGTACTTC. The gene calls are TRBV6-9 and TRBJ2-5, with 11 nucleotides matching TRBD2. The CDR3 extends over 14 amino acids. The germline CDR1 and CDR2 sequences are MNHGY and SVAAGI. V lost 6 bases to trimming and J lost 7 bases; unmatched junction nucleotides: 7.

The genes are TRBV7-9 and TRBJ2-6; D gene uncertain. V gave up 7 bases and J gave up 4 bases, with 11 bases separating them. This CDR3 region has 14 residues. Germline V lookup: CDR1 SEHNR, CDR2 FQNEAQ (reference sequence). The CDR3 protein is CASKPTTGANVLTF. CDR3 in DNA: TGTGCCAGCAAACCAACCACCGGGGCCAACGTCCTGACTTTC.

The genes are TRBV7-9 and TRBJ2-5; a possible D gene is TRBD2 (5 bases). Germline-derived CDR1 and CDR2 are SEHNR and FQNEAQ (reference sequence). The CDR3 is made up of 14 amino acids. The V gene lost 5 bases and the J gene lost 2 bases, with 12 bases spanning the gap. The CDR3 DNA reads TGTGCCAGCAGCCACCGGGGATTGCAAGAGACCCAGTACTTC. This encodes CASSHRGLQETQYF. The full variable domain, with the rest looked up from reference TRBV7-9 and TRBJ2-5, is DTGVSQNPRHKITKRGQNVTFRCDPISEHNRLYWYRQTLGQGPEFLTYFQNEAQLEKSRLLSDRFSAERPKGSFSTLEIQRTEQGDSAMYLCASSHRGLQETQYFGPGTRLLVL.

This sequence joins TRBV4-1 and TRBJ2-3, with D possibly matching TRBD1 (6 bases). V was trimmed by 0 bases and J by 6 bases, leaving 19 bases between them. Germline V gene data show CDR1 as MGHRA and CDR2 as YSYEKL. CDR3 length equals 17 residues. The CDR3 is CASSQERRLQRGDTQYF. CDR3 DNA sequence: TGCGCCAGCAGCCAAGAAAGGCGACTTCAGAGGGGGGATACGCAGTATTTT.

CDR3 sequence: CASKTDSSGANVLTF. The CDR3 DNA is TGTGCCAGTAAGACAGACAGCTCTGGGGCCAACGTCCTGACTTTC. The chain combines TRBV19 with TRBJ2-6, with D possibly TRBD1 on 5 matching bases. CDR1 and CDR2 (germline): LNHDA, SQIVND (reference sequence). V was shortened by 7 bases and J by 0 bases, with 10 bases between the two germline ends. There are 15 residues in the CDR3.

The table lists this clone with a few counts. The chain has TRBV4-1 and TRBJ1-3; unclear D gene. V lost 5 bases and J lost 3, with 11 bases in between. The CDR3 consists of 14 residues. Germline V gene sequence: CDR1 MGHRA, CDR2 YSYEKL. In nucleotides, the CDR3 is TGCGCCAGCAGCGACCGACGTTATGGAAACACCATATATTTT. Residues: CASSDRRYGNTIYF.

About this clone itself: Because the CDR3's place on the DNA is in doubt, the DNA is left out and the CDR3 is given as listed by TCRdb. The J gene is TRBJ2-7, the V gene TRBV28; TRBD1, the table's D call, lacks a check against the DNA. Including both end residues, the CDR3 is 13 amino acids long. Germline CDR1 and CDR2: MDHEN and SYDVKM. CDR3 in amino acids: CASSEEVGTGIYF.

V usage is TRBV10-3 and J usage is TRBJ1-6; 8 nucleotides line up with TRBD1. The CDR3 is made up of 13 amino acids. V was pared by 7 bases and J by 9 bases, with 5 bases of the junction left unmatched. The germline V gene encodes CDR1 ENHRY and CDR2 SYGVKD. CDR3 amino acids: CAITPGQGSPLHF. CDR3 in DNA: TGTGCCATCACCCCCGGACAGGGTTCACCCCTCCACTTT.

The chain has TRBV1 and TRBJ2-1; TRBD1, as called in the table, went unchecked against the DNA. TRBV1 is tagged as a pseudogene. The CDR3 runs to 20 residues. The CDR3 loop is CTSSQPGHPLEGIIYNEQFF. The CDR3 DNA is TGCACCAGCAGCCAACCGGGACACCCACTTGAGGGGATCATCTACAATGAGCAGTTCTTC.

The chain couples TRBV6-6 to TRBJ1-4; 7 bases are a match to TRBD1. Trimming cost V 5 bases and J 8 bases; bases outside gene matches: 2. The CDR3 is 12 residues long. Germline-derived CDR1 and CDR2 are MNHNY and SVGAGI (reference sequence). CDR3 in DNA: TGTGCCAGCAGTGACAGGGACGAAAAACTGTTTTTT. This codes for CASSDRDEKLFF.

The rearrangement links TRBV18 to TRBJ1-2, with TRBD1 identical over 7 bases. The CDR3 spans 15 residues. V trimming: 0 bases; J trimming: 4 bases; junction bases outside the gene matches: 5. CDR1 KGHSH and CDR2 LQKENI come from the germline V gene. For the CDR3, the DNA is TGTGCCAGCTCACCACCACAGGGGTTCGGCTATGGCTACACCTTC. This gives the protein CASSPPQGFGYGYTF.

The rearrangement uses TRBV18 and TRBJ2-1, with 7 nucleotides matching TRBD2. The CDR3 extends over 14 amino acids. The germline V gene has CDR1 KGHSH and CDR2 LQKENI. Unmatched junction bases numbered 1, after V lost 0 bases and J lost 5 bases. CDR3 DNA: TGTGCCAGCTCACCACCGGGGACTAACAATGAGCAGTTCTTC. Residues: CASSPPGTNNEQFF.

The CDR3: CASSLFSTGELKVLTF. The CDR3 region has the DNA TGTGCCAGCAGCTTATTTTCTACAGGGGAGCTGAAAGTCCTGACTTTC. The rearrangement joins TRBV7-8 to TRBJ2-6; 7 bases map to TRBD1. The germline CDR1 and CDR2 sequences are SGHVS and FQNEAQ. Trimming cost V 2 bases and J 13 bases; bases outside gene matches: 14. This CDR3 has 16 amino acids.

The rearrangement joins TRBV9 to TRBJ1-4, with 9 bases lining up with TRBD1. Trimming took 0 bases from V and 6 from J; bases not matched to a gene: 3. In germline, CDR1 is SGDLS, CDR2 YYNGEE. The CDR3 extends over 15 amino acids. CDR3 protein: CASSVVDRGDEKLFF. CDR3 DNA sequence: TGTGCCAGCAGCGTAGTGGACAGGGGTGATGAAAAACTGTTTTTT.

This chain uses TRBV21-1 with TRBJ2-7; whether TRBD1, the table's D call, matches the DNA was not checked. TRBV21-1 is tagged as a pseudogene. The CDR3 is 13 residues long. The chain's CDR3 is CASRFSGHYEQYF. The CDR3 nucleotides read TGTGCCAGCAGGTTTTCAGGGCACTACGAGCAGTACTTC.

The genes are TRBV7-2 and TRBJ2-3; 7 positions agree with TRBD1. In germline, CDR1 is SGHTA, CDR2 FQGNSA. The J segment lost 6 bases and the V segment lost 2 bases, leaving 8 bases of the junction unmatched. CDR3 length: 15 residues. This chain's CDR3 is CASSLRGGRWDTQYF. The CDR3 region has the DNA TGTGCCAGCAGCTTACGAGGGGGCCGGTGGGATACGCAGTATTTT.

The rearrangement uses TRBV7-8 and TRBJ1-4; the D gene is possibly TRBD1 (6 bases). Trimming removed 6 bases from V and 4 bases from J, with 18 bases in between. This CDR3 contains 16 residues. Germline CDR1 SGHVS, CDR2 FQNEAQ. The CDR3 sequence is CASSAYRVGFNEKLFF. The CDR3 DNA reads TGTGCCAGCAGTGCCTACAGGGTGGGGTTTAATGAAAAACTGTTTTTT. Using reference TRBV7-8 and TRBJ1-4 for the parts outside the CDR3, the full variable domain is GAGVSQSPRYKVAKRGQDVALRCDPISGHVSLFWYQQALGQGPEFLTYFQNEAQLDKSGLPSDRFFAERPEGSVSTLKIQRTQQEDSAVYLCASSAYRVGFNEKLFFGSGTQLSVL.

On this clone itself: The same CDR3 also results from other DNA sequences found in this sample. The gene calls are TRBV9 and TRBJ2-3; 8 bases are a match to TRBD2. CDR3 length equals 15 residues. V lost 4 bases, J lost 4 bases, and 8 bases stayed unmatched. Germline V CDR1 and CDR2: SGDLS, YYNGEE. The CDR3 region is CASSRGLAGADTQYF. DNA for the CDR3: TGTGCCAGCAGCCGGGGGCTAGCGGGTGCAGATACGCAGTATTTT.

CDR3 nucleotide sequence: TGTGCCAGTATCCCGGACTCGGATAGCACAGATACGCAGTATTTT. This codes for CASIPDSDSTDTQYF. V and J are TRBV19 and TRBJ2-3, with TRBD2 as a possible D gene (5 bases). The CDR3 is made up of 15 amino acids. Germline lookup yields CDR1 LNHDA and CDR2 SQIVND (reference sequence). Trimming pared 7 bases from V and 0 bases from J, leaving 14 bases between.

The rearrangement links TRBV30 to TRBJ2-3; 7 nucleotides align to TRBD2. This CDR3 is built from 15 residues. The V segment lost 3 bases and the J segment 1 base; nucleotides outside the gene matches: 7. Germline V lookup: CDR1 GTSNPN, CDR2 SVGIG (reference sequence). CDR3 protein: CAWSSGMVRTDTQYF. The CDR3 nucleotides read TGTGCCTGGAGCAGCGGGATGGTCCGCACAGATACGCAGTATTTT.

The chain joins TRBV6-5 to TRBJ1-1, with D unresolved. The V gene lost 2 bases and the J gene lost 5 bases, with 9 bases spanning the gap. The CDR3 runs 13 residues. The germline V gene encodes CDR1 MNHEY and CDR2 SVGAGI. CDR3 residues: CASSYMVETEAFF. In nucleotides, the CDR3 is TGTGCCAGCAGTTACATGGTTGAGACTGAAGCTTTCTTT.

The genes are TRBV4-2 and TRBJ1-6, with D possibly being TRBD1 (6 bases). The V gene lost 0 bases and the J gene lost 11 bases, with 11 bases spanning the gap. CDR3 length: 14 residues. Germline CDR1 LGHNA, CDR2 YNFKEQ. CDR3 sequence reads: CASSQDQGFTPLHF. The CDR3, as DNA: TGTGCCAGCAGCCAAGACCAGGGGTTTACACCCCTCCACTTT.

This clone was seen a handful of times. The chain recombines TRBV7-2 with TRBJ2-7, with a weak D call TRBD1 (5 bases). The CDR3 consists of 14 residues. V lost 1 base and J 4 bases, leaving 11 bases between the germline ends. The germline V gene encodes CDR1 SGHTA and CDR2 FQGNSA. CDR3 in DNA: TGTGCCAGCAGCTTAGGTGCCAGGGATTACGAGCAGTACTTC. Amino acid sequence: CASSLGARDYEQYF.

This clone appeared once. The V call is TRBV7-2, the J call TRBJ2-2; D uncertain. The V gene's germline CDR1 is SGHTA and CDR2 FQGNSA. V dropped 4 bases and J dropped 5 bases, with 8 bases sitting between them. The CDR3 consists of 13 residues. CDR3: CASSSARTGELFF. The DNA for the CDR3 is TGTGCCAGCAGCTCGGCCAGGACCGGGGAGCTGTTTTTT.

The gene calls are TRBV7-2 and TRBJ1-1; no reliable D call. V lost 1 base to trimming and J lost 7 bases, with 7 bases between them. Germline values: CDR1 SGHTA, CDR2 FQGNSA. This CDR3 comprises 12 residues. In nucleotides, the CDR3 is TGTGCCAGCAGCTTAGTTCGGTTTGAAGCTTTCTTT. Protein product: CASSLVRFEAFF.

The V call is TRBV30, the J call TRBJ1-2, with D unresolved. V dropped 0 bases and J dropped 8 bases, with 13 bases sitting between them. Germline CDR1 and CDR2: GTSNPN and SVGIG (reference sequence). The CDR3 length is 13 residues. The CDR3 DNA sequence: TGTGCCTGGAGTGTTGGTACTGCGGACGGCTACACCTTC. It is translated as CAWSVGTADGYTF.